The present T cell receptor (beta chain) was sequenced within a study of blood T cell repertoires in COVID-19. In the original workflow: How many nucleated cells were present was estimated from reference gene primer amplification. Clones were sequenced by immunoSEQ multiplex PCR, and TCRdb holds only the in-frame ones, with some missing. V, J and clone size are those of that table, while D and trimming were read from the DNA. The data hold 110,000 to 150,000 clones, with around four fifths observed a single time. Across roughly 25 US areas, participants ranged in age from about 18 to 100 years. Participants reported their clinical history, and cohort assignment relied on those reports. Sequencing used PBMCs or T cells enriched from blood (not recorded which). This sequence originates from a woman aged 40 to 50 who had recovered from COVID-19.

This chain's CDR3 is CASSPRGNSPLHF. The CDR3 DNA follows: TGTGCCAGCAGCCCCAGGGGGAATTCACCCCTCCACTTT. The chain combines TRBV12-3 or TRBV12-4 with TRBJ1-6; 7 bases fit TRBD1. With V trimmed by 6 bases and J by 7 bases, 3 bases remained unmatched. CDR3 length: 13 amino acids.